The 24 T cell receptor beta chains below all came from one sample that was sequenced in a study of CD8+CD57+ T cells in acquired aplastic anemia (dated by TCRdb to about 2018). The patients picked for sequencing were ones in whom flow cytometry had shown an expansion of CD8+CD57+ cells. Data came from an Illumina HiSeq 2000. Profiling of TCR beta VDJ combinations and CDR3 sequences used genomic DNA as the template. TCRdb applied fastp at Q25 and MiXCR to the public reads, then kept only in-frame beta chains. Each CDR3 protein gets just one entry, which takes the most common genes and DNA from the rows behind it. In all, the sample holds some 200,000 distinct CDR3 sequences, and roughly 50% of those were seen once. About 1.8% of the sample is in the top ten clones. Sequencing was done on a sample of sorted CD4+, CD8+, or CD8+CD57+ T cells (not recorded which) from PBMCs. The source of these receptors is a human donor with aplastic anemia.

This clonotype was counted ten times or more. V usage is TRBV11-2 and J usage is TRBJ2-1; perhaps TRBD2 as D (6 bases). CDR3 length: 14 residues. Germline V gives CDR1 SGHAT, CDR2 FQNNGV. V lost 2 bases and J lost 5, with 10 bases in between. CDR3 protein: CASSLNGGHNEQFF. The CDR3 bases are TGTGCCAGCAGCTTAAATGGAGGGCACAATGAGCAGTTCTTC.

The chain is built from TRBV20-1 and TRBJ1-2, with 8 bases lining up with TRBD1. Germline loops: CDR1 DFQATT, CDR2 SNEGSKA (reference sequence). The CDR3 contains 14 residues. Trimming took 3 bases from V and 7 from J; bases not matched to a gene: 10. This CDR3 reads CSASKDPTGVGYTF. CDR3 nucleotides: TGCAGTGCTAGTAAGGACCCGACAGGGGTTGGCTACACCTTC.

A word on this clonotype: Sequence at one end of the junction differs from germline and may be a read error. The chain uses TRBV20-1 and TRBJ1-3; D gene ambiguous. Germline values: CDR1 DFQATT, CDR2 SNEGSKA (reference sequence). The CDR3 totals 13 residues. This CDR3 reads CSATLRTRNTMYF. The CDR3 region has the DNA TGCAGTGCCACCCTTAGGACTAGAAACACCATGTATTTT.

The rearrangement links TRBV25-1 to TRBJ2-3; no clear D gene. Looked up from germline, CDR1 is MGHDK and CDR2 is SYGVNS. Trimming took off 1 base at V and 6 bases at J, with 14 bases between the two ends. The CDR3 runs to 15 residues. The CDR3 reads CASSELGPVRDTQYF. The CDR3 coding sequence is TGTGCCAGCAGTGAATTAGGGCCGGTCCGTGATACGCAGTATTTT.

The sample holds many counts of this clonotype. The DNA is left out, because the CDR3 cannot be placed on it with certainty; the CDR3 is given as TCRdb lists it. The chain uses TRBV7-2 and TRBJ1-5; the table's D gene call, TRBD1, was not cross checked with the DNA. Germline values: CDR1 SGHTA, CDR2 FQGNSA. The CDR3 is 13 amino acids long, termini counted. CDR3 in amino acids: CASSFIGVGQGTF.

This chain links TRBV6-1 with TRBJ1-1; D is undetermined. V lost 10 bases to trimming and J lost 0 bases, with 9 bases between them. The CDR3 consists of 12 residues. Looked up from germline, CDR1 is MNHNS and CDR2 is SASEGT. In nucleotides, the CDR3 is TGTGCCACCCTGGGTCTGAACACTGAAGCTTTCTTT. Translating it yields CATLGLNTEAFF.

The chain's CDR3 is CASSATGTGDYEQYF. The DNA for the CDR3 is TGTGCCAGCAGCGCCACCGGGACAGGGGACTACGAGCAGTACTTC. The chain combines TRBV9 with TRBJ2-7, with 10 bases that match TRBD1. The CDR3 loop spans 15 amino acids. Germline lookup yields CDR1 SGDLS and CDR2 YYNGEE. The V segment lost 3 bases and the J segment 3 bases; nucleotides outside the gene matches: 6.

The chain employs TRBV6-5 and TRBJ2-5; D might be TRBD1 or TRBD2, each matching 5 bases. Germline CDR1 MNHEY, CDR2 SVGAGI. The CDR3 sequence is 15 residues long. Between the trimmed V and J ends, which lost 2 bases and 4 bases, there was a span of 14 bases. CDR3 nucleotide sequence: TGTGCCAGCAGTTACAGGGGCACTGAGGGAGAGACCCAGTACTTC. Protein: CASSYRGTEGETQYF.

This rearrangement joins TRBV5-1 to TRBJ2-7; 9 nucleotides align to TRBD1. CDR1 is SGHRS and CDR2 is YFSETQ in the germline V gene. V shed 4 bases and J 3 bases; nucleotides not matched to a gene: 14. This CDR3 comprises 17 residues. The CDR3 region is CASSPGTRTGVYYEQYF. CDR3 DNA: TGCGCCAGCAGCCCAGGTACAAGGACAGGGGTATACTACGAGCAGTACTTC.

The chain uses TRBV15 and TRBJ2-1; 10 bases fit TRBD2. The CDR3 has 15 residues. V lost 1 base and J lost 8; bases outside the gene matches: 5. Germline V CDR1 and CDR2: LNHNV, YYDKDF (reference sequence). The CDR3 spells CATSRASGGGYEQFF. In nucleotides, the CDR3 is TGTGCCACCAGCAGAGCTAGCGGGGGTGGGTATGAGCAGTTCTTC.

The chain couples TRBV9 to TRBJ1-1; 9 nucleotides line up with TRBD1. The V gene's germline CDR1 is SGDLS and CDR2 YYNGEE. Trimming took 3 bases from V and 6 from J; bases not matched to a gene: 9. This CDR3 spans 15 amino acids. The CDR3 loop is CASSATGTGHAEAFF. CDR3 bases: TGTGCCAGCAGCGCTACCGGGACAGGGCATGCTGAAGCTTTCTTT.

A note on this clonotype: One end of the junction fails to match germline, which may point to a read error. The CDR3 sequence is CATSRETQCF. Written as DNA, the CDR3 is TGTGCCACAAGTAGGGAGACCCAGTGCTTC. The rearrangement joins TRBV6-1 to TRBJ2-5; the D gene is possibly TRBD2 (5 bases). Per the germline V gene, CDR1 is MNHNS and CDR2 is SASEGT. This CDR3 is 10 amino acids long.

As DNA, the CDR3 is TGTGCCAGCAGCTCGTTTCGGACAGGACTAGACGAGCAGTACTTC. As protein: CASSSFRTGLDEQYF. The chain couples TRBV7-2 to TRBJ2-7; D is tentatively TRBD1 or TRBD2 (7 bases each). The CDR3 runs 15 residues. Trimming removed 4 bases at V and 5 bases at J, with 18 bases between. The germline V gene encodes CDR1 SGHTA and CDR2 FQGNSA. The whole variable domain, filled in from reference TRBV7-2 and TRBJ2-7, reads GAGVSQSPSNKVTEKGKDVELRCDPISGHTALYWYRQSLGQGLEFLIYFQGNSAPDKSGLPSDRFSAERTGGSVSTLTIQRTQQEDSAVYLCASSSFRTGLDEQYFGPGTRLTVT.

This clonotype was recorded many times. The rearrangement links TRBV27 to TRBJ2-7, with D tentatively TRBD1 (5 bases). Deletions cut 1 base from V and 7 bases from J, with 17 bases between. The germline V gene encodes CDR1 MNHEY and CDR2 SMNVEV (reference sequence). The CDR3 has 15 residues. Written as DNA, the CDR3 is TGTGCCAGCAGTTTATTGAGACGGGCAGGGAAGGAGCAGTACTTC. Its protein product is CASSLLRRAGKEQYF.

There are many counts of this clonotype. The gene calls are TRBV7-6 and TRBJ2-5; D possibly corresponds to TRBD2 (6 bases). Between the trimmed V and J ends, which lost 5 bases and 13 bases, there was a span of 17 bases. Germline-derived CDR1 and CDR2 are SGHVS and FNYEAQ. The CDR3 is 12 amino acids. CDR3 sequence reads: CASSTTRTPGYF. CDR3 sequence (DNA): TGTGCCAGCAGCACGACTAGGACCCCAGGGTACTTC.

V and J are TRBV10-3 and TRBJ1-3; 7 bases are a match to TRBD1. J was trimmed by 8 bases and V by 6 bases; bases with no gene match: 4. CDR3 length: 12 amino acids. Germline lookup yields CDR1 ENHRY and CDR2 SYGVKD. CDR3 nucleotide sequence: TGTGCCATCAGAGCAGGGGGGGACACCATATATTTT. Its protein is CAIRAGGDTIYF.

This clonotype was recorded a few times. This chain uses TRBV29-1 with TRBJ1-2; no clear D gene. The length of the CDR3 is 12 residues. Trimming took off 5 bases at V and 6 bases at J, with 13 bases between the two ends. Germline CDR1 SQVTM, CDR2 ANQGSEA. DNA for the CDR3: TGCAGCGTTCTCCCCACAGATAATGGCTACACCTTC. This sequence encodes CSVLPTDNGYTF.

This clonotype occurred many times. The chain recombines TRBV5-1 with TRBJ2-1; D is perhaps TRBD2 (6 bases). In germline, CDR1 is SGHRS, CDR2 YFSETQ. This CDR3 comprises 14 residues. Trimming took off 2 bases at V and 8 bases at J, with 14 bases between the two ends. The CDR3 nucleotides are TGCGCCAGCAGCTTCGAACTAGCTCGGGATGAGCAGTTCTTC. It codes for CASSFELARDEQFF.

The rearrangement links TRBV19 to TRBJ1-2; the match to TRBD1 covers 9 bases. Per germline, CDR1 LNHDA and CDR2 SQIVND (reference sequence). The trim removed 7 bases at V and 6 bases at J, leaving 9 bases unmatched. This CDR3 has 14 residues. CDR3 residues: CASILVGTGNGYTF. CDR3 coding DNA: TGTGCCAGTATCCTAGTCGGGACAGGGAATGGCTACACCTTC. Based on the CDR3 plus reference TRBV19 and TRBJ1-2, the full variable domain is DGGITQSPKYLFRKEGQNVTLSCEQNLNHDAMYWYRQDPGQGLRLIYYSQIVNDFQKGDIAEGYSVSREKKESFPLTVTSAQKNPTAFYLCASILVGTGNGYTFGSGTRLTVV.

The rearrangement links TRBV9 to TRBJ2-7, with 8 bases matching TRBD2. There are 15 residues in the CDR3. Trimming removed 0 bases from V and 5 bases from J; junction bases left unmatched: 7. Germline V lookup: CDR1 SGDLS, CDR2 YYNGEE. The CDR3 spells CASSVGGRAGDEQYF. As DNA, the CDR3 is TGTGCCAGCAGCGTAGGAGGGCGAGCGGGAGACGAGCAGTACTTC. The whole variable domain, remainder taken from reference TRBV9 and TRBJ2-7, is DSGVTQTPKHLITATGQRVTLRCSPRSGDLSVYWYQQSLDQGLQFLIQYYNGEERAKGNILERFSAQQFPDLHSELNLSSLELGDSALYFCASSVGGRAGDEQYFGPGTRLTVT.

This clonotype was counted between two and nine times. The chain uses TRBV10-3 and TRBJ1-5, with D possibly being TRBD1 (6 bases). CDR1 ENHRY and CDR2 SYGVKD come from the germline V gene. The CDR3 is made up of 17 amino acids. Trimming removed 0 bases from V and 2 bases from J, with 14 bases in between. In DNA form, the CDR3 reads TGTGCCATCAGTGAGTCCGTAAGGACAGCCGGCAATCAGCCCCAGCATTTT. It translates to CAISESVRTAGNQPQHF.

The chain carries TRBV15 and TRBJ2-2; no reliable D call. This CDR3 is built from 15 residues. CDR1 LNHNV and CDR2 YYDKDF come from the germline V gene (reference sequence). The V end was cut by 2 bases, the J end by 6 bases, with 13 bases between. The CDR3 reads CATSRLGTVAGELFF. CDR3 DNA: TGTGCCACCAGCAGACTGGGAACAGTGGCCGGGGAGCTGTTTTTT.

This chain connects TRBV2 to TRBJ2-1; 8 bases are a match to TRBD2. CDR1 and CDR2 (germline): SNHLY, FYNNEI. The CDR3 is 15 amino acids. The CDR3 is CASPGGARRFNEQFF. In DNA form, the CDR3 reads TGTGCTAGCCCCGGGGGGGCCCGGAGATTCAATGAGCAGTTCTTC. Drawing the rest from reference TRBV2 and TRBJ2-1, the complete variable domain is EPEVTQTPSHQVTQMGQEVILRCVPISNHLYFYWYRQILGQKVEFLVSFYNNEISEKSEIFDDQFSVERPDGSNFTLKIRSTKLEDSAMYFCASPGGARRFNEQFFGPGTRLTVL.

This chain links TRBV7-9 with TRBJ1-2; tentatively, D is TRBD1 (5 bases). Trimming removed 6 bases from V and 3 bases from J, with 14 bases in between. CDR1 is SEHNR and CDR2 is FQNEAQ in the germline V gene (reference sequence). This CDR3 contains 14 residues. CDR3 nucleotides: TGTGCCAGCAGTAGGCCGACAGTCCACTATGGCTACACCTTC. The encoded protein is CASSRPTVHYGYTF.